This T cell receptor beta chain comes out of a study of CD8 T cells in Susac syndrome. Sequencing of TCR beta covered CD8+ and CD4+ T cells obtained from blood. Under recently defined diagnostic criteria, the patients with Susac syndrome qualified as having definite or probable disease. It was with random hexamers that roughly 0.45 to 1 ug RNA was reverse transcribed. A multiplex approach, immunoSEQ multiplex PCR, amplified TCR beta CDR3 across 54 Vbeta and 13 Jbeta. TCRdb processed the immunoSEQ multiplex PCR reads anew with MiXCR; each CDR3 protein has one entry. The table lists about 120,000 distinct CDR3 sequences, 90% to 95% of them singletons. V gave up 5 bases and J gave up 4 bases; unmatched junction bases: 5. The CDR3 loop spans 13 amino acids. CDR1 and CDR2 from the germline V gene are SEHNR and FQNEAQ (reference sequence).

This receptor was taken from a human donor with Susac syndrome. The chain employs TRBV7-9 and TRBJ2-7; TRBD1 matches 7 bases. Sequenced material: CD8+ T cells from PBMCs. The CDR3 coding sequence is TGTGCCAGCAGCGGAGGACAGGTGTACGAGCAGTACTTC. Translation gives CASSGGQVYEQYF.